This T cell receptor beta chain was observed in a study of CD8+CD57+ T cells in acquired aplastic anemia. Previously, flow cytometry had revealed CD8+CD57+ cell expansion in the patients chosen for sequencing. In this sample, this clonotype turned up many times. Its specificity is not known. CDR3 and TCR beta VDJ profiling relied on genomic DNA as the template. TCRdb passed the reads through MiXCR, listing each CDR3 protein once. Of hundreds of thousands of distinct CDR3 sequences in the sample, approximately 45% were seen once. Overall study findings and caveats: Common to patients and controls were twenty-nine CD8+ CDR3 sequences.

The source of this sequence is a human donor with aplastic anemia. Sequenced material: sorted CD4+, CD8+, or CD8+CD57+ T cells (not recorded which) from PBMCs.

CDR3 sequence: CASSGGGIVETQYF. CDR3 in DNA: TGTGCCAGCAGCGGGGGGGGCATTGTAGAGACCCAGTACTTC. This chain uses TRBV7-9 with TRBJ2-5, with D tentatively TRBD2 (7 bases). Germline-derived CDR1 and CDR2 are SEHNR and FQNEAQ (reference sequence). CDR3 size: 14 residues. Between the trimmed V and J ends, which lost 5 bases and 4 bases, there was a span of 14 bases.